These T cell receptor beta chains were read from a single sample in a study of T cells in Graves' hyperthyroidism and ophthalmopathy. One entry per CDR3 protein, called by TCRdb with MiXCR from the multiplex PCR reads. The sample carries roughly 510,000 distinct CDR3 sequences, more than 20% recorded once. Sequencing was performed on blood. The receptor source for this set is a man aged 18 to 35 with Graves' hyperthyroidism. Each CDR3 is given with its conserved first and last residue. Each record gives: D gene, CDR3 length, J gene, clone size, V gene, CDR3 protein, CDR3 DNA. A D gene is named only where the DNA matches it firmly. Clone size is given for some rows only: seen once, a few or many times, or a class if the clone is expanded.

d_gene: -; len: 14; j_gene: TRBJ2-5; abundance: few; v_gene: TRBV27; CDR3aa: CASRGGGPAETQYF; CDR3nt: TGTGCCAGCAGGGGGGGGGGGCCGGCGGAGACCCAGTACTTC
d_gene: -; len: 13; j_gene: TRBJ1-1; abundance: -; v_gene: TRBV24-1; CDR3aa: CATSGSTNTEAFF; CDR3nt: TGTGCCACCAGTGGTTCAACGAACACTGAAGCTTTCTTT
d_gene: -; len: 16; j_gene: TRBJ1-1; abundance: many; v_gene: TRBV27; CDR3aa: CASSLSWGIQNTEAFF; CDR3nt: TGTGCCAGCAGTTTATCATGGGGGATTCAGAACACTGAAGCTTTCTTT
d_gene: -; len: 12; j_gene: TRBJ1-1; abundance: -; v_gene: TRBV28; CDR3aa: CASSSGDSRAFF; CDR3nt: TGTGCCAGCAGCTCAGGGGACTCAAGGGCTTTCTTT
d_gene: -; len: 14; j_gene: TRBJ1-5; abundance: many; v_gene: TRBV5-1; CDR3aa: CASSLGPDNQPQHF; CDR3nt: TGCGCCAGCAGCCTCGGCCCGGACAATCAGCCCCAGCATTTT
d_gene: -; len: 11; j_gene: TRBJ1-2; abundance: many; v_gene: TRBV6-5; CDR3aa: CASRGMDGYTF; CDR3nt: TGTGCCAGCAGGGGGATGGATGGCTACACCTTC
d_gene: -; len: 13; j_gene: TRBJ2-7; abundance: many; v_gene: TRBV30; CDR3aa: CAWSVRLGAEQYF; CDR3nt: TGTGCCTGGAGTGTACGTCTAGGGGCCGAGCAGTACTTC
d_gene: -; len: 13; j_gene: TRBJ2-7; abundance: many; v_gene: TRBV20-1; CDR3aa: CSAREPMAYEQYF; CDR3nt: TGCAGTGCTAGAGAGCCCATGGCGTACGAGCAGTACTTC
d_gene: TRBD1; len: 15; j_gene: TRBJ1-1; abundance: -; v_gene: TRBV28; CDR3aa: CASSFTGGRGAEAFF; CDR3nt: TGTGCCAGCAGTTTCACAGGGGGCCGGGGGGCTGAAGCTTTCTTT
d_gene: -; len: 18; j_gene: TRBJ1-5; abundance: -; v_gene: TRBV4-1; CDR3aa: CASSQGLLQGHGNQPQHF; CDR3nt: TGCGCCAGCAGCCAAGGCCTACTACAGGGCCATGGCAATCAGCCCCAGCATTTT
d_gene: -; len: 13; j_gene: TRBJ2-7; abundance: -; v_gene: TRBV7-9; CDR3aa: CASSLPSNYEQYF; CDR3nt: TGTGCCAGCAGCTTACCTTCTAACTACGAGCAGTACTTC
d_gene: TRBD1; len: 14; j_gene: TRBJ2-7; abundance: -; v_gene: TRBV10-3; CDR3aa: CAITPGQGISEQYF; CDR3nt: TGTGCCATCACTCCGGGACAGGGGATCAGCGAGCAGTACTTC
d_gene: -; len: 14; j_gene: TRBJ2-4; abundance: -; v_gene: TRBV24-1; CDR3aa: CATRAKKAKNIQYF; CDR3nt: TGTGCCACCAGAGCAAAAAAAGCCAAAAACATTCAGTACTTC
d_gene: -; len: 14; j_gene: TRBJ1-5; abundance: few; v_gene: TRBV28; CDR3aa: CASRRGGSNQPQHF; CDR3nt: TGTGCCAGCAGGCGGGGAGGATCTAATCAGCCCCAGCATTTT
d_gene: -; len: 13; j_gene: TRBJ2-5; abundance: few; v_gene: TRBV7-8; CDR3aa: CASSVGTLETQYF; CDR3nt: TGTGCCAGCAGCGTCGGGACTCTTGAGACCCAGTACTTC
d_gene: -; len: 16; j_gene: TRBJ1-6; abundance: many; v_gene: TRBV6-5; CDR3aa: CASSYSTTRANSPLHF; CDR3nt: TGTGCCAGCAGTTACTCTACCACAAGGGCCAATTCACCCCTCCACTTT
d_gene: TRBD2; len: 18; j_gene: TRBJ2-7; abundance: -; v_gene: TRBV7-2; CDR3aa: CASSLAWVAGGLRDEQYF; CDR3nt: TGTGCCAGCAGCTTAGCGTGGGTAGCGGGGGGCCTCCGGGACGAGCAGTACTTC
d_gene: TRBD1; len: 17; j_gene: TRBJ1-2; abundance: -; v_gene: TRBV6-1; CDR3aa: CASTQGVTGDFNYGYTF; CDR3nt: TGTGCCAGCACCCAAGGGGTGACAGGGGATTTTAACTATGGCTACACCTTC
d_gene: TRBD1; len: 14; j_gene: TRBJ1-5; abundance: many; v_gene: TRBV12-3/TRBV12-4; CDR3aa: CASSPGTDHQPQHF; CDR3nt: TGTGCCAGCAGTCCCGGGACAGACCATCAGCCCCAGCATTTT
d_gene: -; len: 13; j_gene: TRBJ1-1; abundance: many; v_gene: TRBV19; CDR3aa: CASSEGLDTEAFF; CDR3nt: TGTGCCAGCAGCGAGGGGCTGGACACTGAAGCTTTCTTT
d_gene: -; len: 14; j_gene: TRBJ2-5; abundance: -; v_gene: TRBV7-6; CDR3aa: CASSFGAPPETQYF; CDR3nt: TGTGCCAGCAGCTTCGGGGCGCCCCCTGAGACCCAGTACTTC
d_gene: -; len: 19; j_gene: TRBJ2-5; abundance: -; v_gene: TRBV18; CDR3aa: CASSPLSVLSTNRVETQYF; CDR3nt: TGTGCCAGCTCACCACTATCGGTCCTATCCACCAACAGGGTCGAGACCCAGTACTTC
d_gene: TRBD1; len: 15; j_gene: TRBJ2-2; abundance: many; v_gene: TRBV9; CDR3aa: CASSAYRGNTGELFF; CDR3nt: TGTGCCAGCAGCGCGTACAGGGGGAACACCGGGGAGCTGTTTTTT
d_gene: -; len: 14; j_gene: TRBJ1-2; abundance: many; v_gene: TRBV7-3; CDR3aa: CASSLTASRYGYTF; CDR3nt: TGTGCCAGCAGCTTAACGGCATCCCGCTATGGCTACACCTTC
d_gene: TRBD1; len: 15; j_gene: TRBJ1-5; abundance: many; v_gene: TRBV28; CDR3aa: CASSWRRGQSQPQHF; CDR3nt: TGTGCCAGCAGTTGGAGGAGGGGGCAAAGTCAGCCCCAGCATTTT
d_gene: -; len: 16; j_gene: TRBJ2-4; abundance: many; v_gene: TRBV11-2; CDR3aa: CASSASAFLAKNIQYF; CDR3nt: TGTGCCAGCAGCGCAAGTGCATTCTTAGCCAAAAACATTCAGTACTTC
d_gene: TRBD1; len: 15; j_gene: TRBJ2-2; abundance: -; v_gene: TRBV5-1; CDR3aa: CASSTGTVTTGELFF; CDR3nt: TGCGCCAGCAGCACAGGGACAGTTACTACCGGGGAGCTGTTTTTT
d_gene: TRBD1; len: 14; j_gene: TRBJ1-1; abundance: many; v_gene: TRBV20-1; CDR3aa: CSANDRGRKTEAFF; CDR3nt: TGCAGTGCAAACGACAGGGGGCGAAAAACTGAAGCTTTCTTT
d_gene: -; len: 15; j_gene: TRBJ1-3; abundance: few; v_gene: TRBV11-2; CDR3aa: CASSSPVGSGNTIYF; CDR3nt: TGTGCCAGCAGCTCCCCCGTCGGCTCTGGAAACACCATATATTTT
d_gene: TRBD1; len: 15; j_gene: TRBJ1-1; abundance: many; v_gene: TRBV7-2; CDR3aa: CASSPWTGPNTEAFF; CDR3nt: TGTGCCAGCAGCCCTTGGACAGGTCCGAACACTGAAGCTTTCTTT
d_gene: -; len: 13; j_gene: TRBJ2-7; abundance: many; v_gene: TRBV7-8; CDR3aa: CASSPDFSYEQYF; CDR3nt: TGTGCCAGCAGCCCCGACTTTTCCTACGAGCAGTACTTC
d_gene: TRBD1; len: 14; j_gene: TRBJ1-2; abundance: many; v_gene: TRBV6-5; CDR3aa: CASSRDRAVYGYTF; CDR3nt: TGTGCCAGCAGTCGAGACAGGGCCGTCTATGGCTACACCTTC
d_gene: TRBD1; len: 16; j_gene: TRBJ1-5; abundance: -; v_gene: TRBV19; CDR3aa: CASSIVPGQGGQPQHF; CDR3nt: TGTGCCAGTAGTATCGTCCCGGGACAGGGAGGTCAGCCCCAGCATTTT
d_gene: TRBD2; len: 18; j_gene: TRBJ2-5; abundance: many; v_gene: TRBV6-1; CDR3aa: CASSRFVKAGGDGETQYF; CDR3nt: TGTGCCAGCAGTCGATTTGTTAAAGCGGGGGGTGATGGAGAGACCCAGTACTTC
d_gene: -; len: 16; j_gene: TRBJ1-5; abundance: many; v_gene: TRBV28; CDR3aa: CASSLLAGHSNQPQHF; CDR3nt: TGTGCCAGCAGTTTATTGGCTGGTCATAGCAATCAGCCCCAGCATTTT
d_gene: TRBD1; len: 14; j_gene: TRBJ2-7; abundance: -; v_gene: TRBV29-1; CDR3aa: CSVRTGEGPYEQYF; CDR3nt: TGCAGCGTCCGGACAGGGGAGGGTCCCTACGAGCAGTACTTC
d_gene: -; len: 14; j_gene: TRBJ1-1; abundance: few; v_gene: TRBV18; CDR3aa: CASSPGGSETEAFF; CDR3nt: TGTGCCAGCTCACCCGGGGGCTCCGAGACTGAAGCTTTCTTT
d_gene: -; len: 12; j_gene: TRBJ2-7; abundance: -; v_gene: TRBV28; CDR3aa: CASSGGVGEQYF; CDR3nt: TGTGCCAGCTCCGGTGGGGTGGGCGAGCAGTACTTC